This T cell receptor beta chain was sequenced during a study of T cells in Graves' hyperthyroidism and ophthalmopathy. Authors of the study amplified TCR beta CDR3 regions from RNA transcripts. HTBI primers were employed in a first-round RT-PCR of the TCR CDR3. In TCRdb, the multiplex PCR reads were re-called with MiXCR into one record per CDR3 protein. The sample lists 90,000 to 120,000 distinct CDR3 sequences, around a sixth occurring once. The germline gives CDR1 MNHEY, CDR2 SMNVEV (reference sequence). Trimming took off 3 bases at V and 6 bases at J, with 14 bases between the two ends. This CDR3 is built from 14 residues. This clonotype was detected ten times or more.

The sequence derives from a woman aged 50 to 60 with Graves' hyperthyroidism. The sample consisted of blood. The chain recombines TRBV27 with TRBJ1-1, with D possibly TRBD1 on 6 matching bases. This chain's CDR3 is CASSLGTGRAEAFF. The CDR3 DNA sequence: TGTGCCAGCAGTTTGGGAACAGGGAGGGCTGAAGCTTTCTTT.